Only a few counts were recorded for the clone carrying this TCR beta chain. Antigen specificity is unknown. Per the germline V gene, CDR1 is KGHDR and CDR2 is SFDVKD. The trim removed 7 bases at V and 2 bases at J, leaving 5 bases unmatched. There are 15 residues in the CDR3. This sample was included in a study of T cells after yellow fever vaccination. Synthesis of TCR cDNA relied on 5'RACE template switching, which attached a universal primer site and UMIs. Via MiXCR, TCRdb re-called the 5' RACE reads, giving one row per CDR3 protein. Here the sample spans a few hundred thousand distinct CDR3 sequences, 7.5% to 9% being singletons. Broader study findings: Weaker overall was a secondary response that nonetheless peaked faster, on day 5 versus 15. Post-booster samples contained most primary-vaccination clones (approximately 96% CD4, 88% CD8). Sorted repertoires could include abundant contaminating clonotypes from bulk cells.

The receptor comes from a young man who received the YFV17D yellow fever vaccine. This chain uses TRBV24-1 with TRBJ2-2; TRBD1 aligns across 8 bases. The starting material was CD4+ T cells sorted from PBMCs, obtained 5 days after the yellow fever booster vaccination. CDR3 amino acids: CATRPGQDNTGELFF. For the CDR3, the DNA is TGTGCCACCAGGCCGGGACAGGATAACACCGGGGAGCTGTTTTTT.